This TCR beta chain is from a study of identical twins. Study results and limitations: Diverse VJ usage suggested most zero-insertion clonotypes were not invariant T cells.

Template switching (which added a universal primer site) was used, and cDNA carried unique molecular identifiers. TCRdb used MiXCR to reprocess the 5' RACE reads, holding one entry per CDR3 protein. The table shows 450,000 or so distinct CDR3 sequences, with 13% to 15% occurring only once. Notes on this clonotype: The antigen remains undetermined. Germline is not matched at one junction end, which may reflect a read error.

Germline V lookup: CDR1 ENHRY, CDR2 SYGVKD. The CDR3 totals 15 residues. These data were also filed under a second study, of yellow fever vaccine responses in identical twins.

The TCR was taken from a woman younger than 35 in good health. This chain connects TRBV10-3 to TRBJ1-1; D unresolved. The sequencing sample was made of CD4+ T cells sorted from blood. This CDR3 is CAISESSFGRTAGLF. In DNA form, the CDR3 reads TGTGCCATCAGTGAGTCTAGCTTTGGGCGGACGGCCGGCCTCTTT.